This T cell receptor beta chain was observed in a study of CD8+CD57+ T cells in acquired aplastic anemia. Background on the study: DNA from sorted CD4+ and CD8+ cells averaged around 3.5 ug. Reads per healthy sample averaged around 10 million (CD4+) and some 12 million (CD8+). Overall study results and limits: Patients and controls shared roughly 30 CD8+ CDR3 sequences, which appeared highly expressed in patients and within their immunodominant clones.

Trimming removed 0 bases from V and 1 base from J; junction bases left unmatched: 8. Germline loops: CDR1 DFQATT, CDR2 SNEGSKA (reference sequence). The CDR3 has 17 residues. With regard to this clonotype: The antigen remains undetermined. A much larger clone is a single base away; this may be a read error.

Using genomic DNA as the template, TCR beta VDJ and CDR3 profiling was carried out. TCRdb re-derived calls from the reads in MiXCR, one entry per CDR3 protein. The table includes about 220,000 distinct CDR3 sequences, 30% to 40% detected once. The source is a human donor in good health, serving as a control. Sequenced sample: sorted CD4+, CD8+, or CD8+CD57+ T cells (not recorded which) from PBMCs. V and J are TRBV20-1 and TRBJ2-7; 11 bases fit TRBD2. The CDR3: CSARDLAASGGSYEQYF. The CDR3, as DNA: TGCAGTGCTAGAGATCTGGCTGCTAGCGGGGGGTCCTACGAGCAGTACTTC.